This record looks at one T cell receptor beta chain sequence and its context. This clone's antigen is unknown. Per-base qualities were not stored, and no clone one base away is much larger. The data belong to a study of T-cell memory formation after mild COVID-19 (dated by TCRdb to about 2021). Study-wide context: Most TCR sequence clusters were specific to one of the two donors. Longitudinal TCRalpha and TCRbeta repertoire sequencing tracked T-cell clones expanding and contracting after mild COVID-19 in a couple of donors. The cohort was made up of two young adult volunteers, one female and one male, who were previously healthy. Overall study results and their limits: The study covered only a couple of mild cases, and larger cohorts including severe cases with pre-infection samples were considered necessary. Contracting CD4+ clones were located mainly in the CM and EM memory subsets, whereas CD8+ clones were found to be enriched in EMRA. The detection of some responding clones in pre-infection memory suggests that pre-existing cross-reactive memory T cells joined the SARS-CoV-2 response. SARS-CoV-2 specificity of the second-wave clones peaking on day 37 was not confirmed. Clones that contracted from day 15 to 85 showed balanced CD4/CD8 phenotypes, whereas a second wave of clones that expanded from day 15 to 37 leaned towards CD4+.

Ficoll-Paque density gradient centrifugation was used to isolate PBMCs. Sequencing was performed on an Illumina NovaSeq 6000. TCRalpha and TCRbeta cDNA libraries were built by 5'RACE with constant-segment primers, adding sample barcodes and unique molecular identifiers. Trizol reagent was used to extract RNA from every sample. The libraries were amplified in two PCR steps, and the second step added a second sample barcode and Illumina TruSeq adapters. Sequencing of the libraries was done on an Illumina NovaSeq, producing 2 x 150 bp paired-end reads. The paper's data handling went like this. Demultiplexing of reads and collapsing into UMI-guided consensus sequences were performed with migec v1.2.7. Using mixcr v2.1.11, UMI consensuses were aligned to TRA and TRB V and J templates and then assembled into clonotypes. Expanded or contracted clonotypes were those called significant by both edgeR and NoisET, with noise models trained on biological replicates. For edgeR calls, the cutoffs were a false discovery rate-adjusted p below 0.01 and a log2 fold-change threshold of 1. As an exploratory analysis of dynamics, max-normalized trajectories of the 1000 most abundant clonotypes were examined with PCA combined with hierarchical clustering. Separately sequenced CD4+ and CD8+ repertoires were used to assign a CD4 or CD8 phenotype to each responding clone. TCRdb reanalyzed the raw reads on its own, using fastp at Q25 for trimming and MiXCR for clone calling, and kept in-frame beta chains. Records with the same CDR3 protein are collapsed into one entry carrying the most frequent genes and DNA. Here the V and J calls rest on TCRdb's processing, not on the authors' analysis. The sample table lists 550,000 to 600,000 distinct CDR3 sequences, around 16% of them with a count of one. In total, the top ten clones hold about 7.4% of the sample.

The CDR3, cysteine through phenylalanine, is 17 amino acids long. Only the CDR3 portion is preserved as DNA: 51 bases, with reading frame beginning at the first base. The germline V gene (reference sequence) specifies SEHNR as CDR1 and FQNEAQ as CDR2. Trimming removed 5 bases from V and 0 bases from J, leaving 14 bases between the germline ends. The sequence came from an adult woman who had mild COVID-19 (a few samples of this study predate the infection). The sample titles of this study are shuffled in the database, so cell type and time point are left out; the donor was told from shared clones. The chain is made from TRBV7-9 and TRBJ1-6, with the D gene not confidently named. Input material: PBMCs or a T cell subset sorted from them (not recorded which). The nucleotide sequence is TGTGCCAGCAGCCACATGACGGAGAGCTCCTATAATTCACCCCTCCACTTT. Protein translation: CASSHMTESSYNSPLHF. With all but the CDR3 taken from the reference TRBV7-9 and TRBJ1-6 genes, the full variable domain is: DTGVSQNPRHKITKRGQNVTFRCDPISEHNRLYWYRQTLGQGPEFLTYFQNEAQLEKSRLLSDRFSAERPKGSFSTLEIQRTEQGDSAMYLCASSHMTESSYNSPLHFGNGTRLTVT.